This is a list of T cell receptor beta chains from one sample in a study of cytomegalovirus exposure and HLA in healthy donors. Generated by immunoSEQ multiplex PCR, the TCRdb table keeps only in-frame clones and is missing some. The sample shows more than 90,000 clones, roughly 79% of them seen only once. The source material was PBMCs. The source of these receptors is a woman aged 40 to 50 in good health and CMV-seronegative. CDR3s include the opening cysteine and the closing phenylalanine or tryptophan. A D gene is named only where the DNA matches it firmly.

J: TRBJ2-2; V: TRBV25-1; D: TRBD1; CDR3: CASSESRGQGGTGELFF
J: TRBJ1-4; V: TRBV9; D: NA; CDR3: CASSVETGTNEKLFF
J: TRBJ2-5; V: TRBV29-1; D: TRBD1; CDR3: CSVQGQGGETQYF
J: TRBJ2-7; V: TRBV9; D: TRBD2; CDR3: CASSVGGGTEQYF
J: TRBJ2-1; V: TRBV27; D: TRBD1; CDR3: CASSLDRATYNEQFF
J: NA; V: TRBV28; D: TRBD2; CDR3: CASSPRTSGLLSYEQYF
J: TRBJ2-2; V: TRBV9; D: NA; CDR3: CASSVAGSGGANTGELFF
J: TRBJ2-2; V: TRBV7-3; D: NA; CDR3: CASSNSNTGELFF
J: TRBJ2-7; V: TRBV20-1; D: NA; CDR3: CSARDRWEQYF
J: TRBJ1-1; V: TRBV10-3; D: TRBD1; CDR3: CAISETLQGRAFF
J: TRBJ1-1; V: TRBV28; D: NA; CDR3: CASSLRVGAGNTEAFF
J: TRBJ1-3; V: TRBV30; D: NA; CDR3: CVWSVGVLSSGNTIYF
J: TRBJ1-6; V: TRBV6-1; D: TRBD1; CDR3: CASSEDSGQGSSPLHF
J: TRBJ1-1; V: TRBV2; D: NA; CDR3: CASMDYGEAFF
J: TRBJ1-1; V: TRBV6-5; D: NA; CDR3: CASSYSAGIEAFF
J: TRBJ2-7; V: TRBV7-9; D: TRBD2; CDR3: CASSLAAGGFLEQYF
J: TRBJ2-3; V: TRBV4-2; D: NA; CDR3: CASSPKFPSDTQYF
J: TRBJ2-1; V: TRBV6-5; D: TRBD2; CDR3: CASSGSGIRNEQFF
J: TRBJ2-7; V: TRBV4-2; D: TRBD2; CDR3: CASSQDSTSGYEQYF
J: TRBJ2-7; V: TRBV27; D: TRBD2; CDR3: CASSLSLAGGYEQYF
J: TRBJ1-5; V: TRBV28; D: TRBD1; CDR3: CASSRPGTGINQPQHF
J: TRBJ1-5; V: TRBV6-1; D: TRBD1; CDR3: CASTPDRALNQPQHF
J: TRBJ2-3; V: TRBV6-6; D: NA; CDR3: CANSLRVWGTDTQYF
J: TRBJ1-2; V: TRBV7-2; D: NA; CDR3: CASSLLGQQHNYGYTF
J: TRBJ1-2; V: TRBV18; D: NA; CDR3: CASSPLGPPNYGYTF
J: TRBJ2-7; V: TRBV14; D: TRBD2; CDR3: CASSQVSGTSGGQYF
J: TRBJ2-3; V: TRBV7-3; D: TRBD2; CDR3: CASSASGGGTDTQYF
J: NA; V: TRBV27; D: TRBD1; CDR3: CASSLSPGQSIYEQYF
J: TRBJ1-1; V: TRBV7-9; D: TRBD1; CDR3: CASNRQGRTEAFF
J: TRBJ2-5; V: TRBV9; D: NA; CDR3: CASSVRATQETQYF
J: TRBJ1-1; V: TRBV27; D: TRBD1; CDR3: CASSLTGQGTEAFF
J: TRBJ2-7; V: TRBV7-2; D: NA; CDR3: CASSFIVESYEQYF
J: TRBJ1-2; V: TRBV6-5; D: TRBD1; CDR3: CASSRDRGSHGYTF
J: TRBJ1-5; V: TRBV28; D: TRBD1; CDR3: CASSKPGQGVRNQPQHF
J: TRBJ1-3; V: TRBV7-8; D: NA; CDR3: CASSLGYRDSGNTIYF
J: TRBJ2-2; V: TRBV4-3; D: TRBD1; CDR3: CASSQYRGNTGELFF
J: TRBJ2-7; V: TRBV13; D: NA; CDR3: CASSMSSYEQYF